These T cell receptor beta chains were read from a single sample in a study of T cell responses to AZD1222 COVID-19 vaccine. The assay was immunoSEQ multiplex PCR, and TCRdb's table has in-frame clones only and misses some. The table includes about 110,000 clones, roughly four fifths detected once. The sample in question was peripheral blood, obtained on day 0 of AZD1222 vaccination. The receptor set was obtained from an adult in good health. Both conserved end residues are trimmed from each CDR3.

j_call | v_call | cdr3_aa
TRBJ2-5 | TRBV3-1/TRBV3-2 | ASSQGFEETQY
TRBJ1-2 | TRBV2 | ASGRDRGQGVSRGGYT
TRBJ2-7 | TRBV6-5 | ASSYSSGTYEQY
TRBJ2-3 | TRBV5-1 | ASTGGYSTDTQY
TRBJ2-1 | TRBV5-1 | ASSLEGVEQF
TRBJ2-2 | TRBV5-1 | ASNLGAHTGELF
TRBJ2-1 | TRBV3-1/TRBV3-2 | ASSQAGLYNEQF
TRBJ2-5 | TRBV6-5 | ASRGVEQETQY
TRBJ1-2 | TRBV19 | ASSIESGGGRYT
TRBJ2-3 | TRBV24-1 | ATSDKAGAGTDTQY
TRBJ2-3 | TRBV11-2 | ASSLEAGVDTQY
TRBJ1-3 | TRBV28 | ASSFPGGTGNTIY
TRBJ1-2 | TRBV4-2 | ASSQDVGTDYGYT
TRBJ2-1 | TRBV10-1 | ASSDGRYYNEQF
TRBJ2-7 | TRBV11-1 | ASSLGGSYEQY
TRBJ2-5 | TRBV5-1 | ASSLEVRGNNQY
TRBJ2-1 | TRBV24-1 | ATSDLLGAGGRGEQF
TRBJ1-1 | TRBV3-1/TRBV3-2 | ASSPGQRFEAF
TRBJ1-2 | TRBV10-3 | AISEGGQGASNGYT
TRBJ2-1 | TRBV24-1 | ATSDIDRGAYNEQF
TRBJ2-3 | TRBV18 | ASSPPVANTQY
TRBJ1-2 | TRBV18 | ASSANTGSGYT
TRBJ1-1 | TRBV6-2/TRBV6-3 | ASSYWREQGTEAF